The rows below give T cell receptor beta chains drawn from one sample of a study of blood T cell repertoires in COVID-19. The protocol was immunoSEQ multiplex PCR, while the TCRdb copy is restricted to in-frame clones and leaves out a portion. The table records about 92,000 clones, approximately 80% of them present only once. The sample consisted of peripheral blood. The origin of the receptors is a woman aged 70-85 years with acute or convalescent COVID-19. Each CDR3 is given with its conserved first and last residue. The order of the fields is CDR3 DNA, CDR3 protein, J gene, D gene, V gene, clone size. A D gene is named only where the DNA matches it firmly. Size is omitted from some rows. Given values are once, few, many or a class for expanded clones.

TGTGCCAGCAGCTTACAGGGGGCGAGCACAGATACGCAGTATTTT	CASSLQGASTDTQYF	TRBJ2-3	TRBD1	TRBV7-2	once
TGTGCCTGCCGACAGGTAGGTTCCTACGAGCAGTACTTC	CACRQVGSYEQYF	TRBJ2-7	NA	TRBV6-5	NA
TGTGCCAGCAGGACCCCTACAGGGGGGAGCTACGAGCAGTACTTC	CASRTPTGGSYEQYF	TRBJ2-7	TRBD1	TRBV6-5	NA
TGTGCCAGCAGCCCCTACGGGGCCGGGACAGGGATCCCCTATGGCTACACCTTC	CASSPYGAGTGIPYGYTF	TRBJ1-2	TRBD1	TRBV5-6	NA
TGTGCCAGCAGCCAAGAAACCGGGACTAGTGACAACGAGCAGTACTTC	CASSQETGTSDNEQYF	TRBJ2-7	TRBD2	TRBV4-2	NA
TGTGCCAGCACCATCTCTGGGGCTAGCGGGAGGCGGAACACCGGGGAGCTGTTTTTT	CASTISGASGRRNTGELFF	TRBJ2-2	TRBD2	TRBV2	NA
TGTGCCAGCTCCCGGGGGGGAGATAATTCACCCCTCCACTTT	CASSRGGDNSPLHF	TRBJ1-6	NA	TRBV18	NA
TGTGCCAGCAGCTTAGGACAGGTCACGGACGGGGAGCTGTTTTTT	CASSLGQVTDGELFF	TRBJ2-2	NA	TRBV7-8	NA
TGTGCCAGCAGCCAGACAGGGGCCCTACTTAACTATGGCTACACCTTC	CASSQTGALLNYGYTF	TRBJ1-2	TRBD1	TRBV7-9	once
TGTGCCAGCAGTGTGTACAGATTGAATTCACCCCTCCACTTT	CASSVYRLNSPLHF	TRBJ1-6	NA	TRBV2	NA
TGTGCCAGCAGAGGGACAGGGAGGAATGAAGCTTTCTTT	CASRGTGRNEAFF	TRBJ1-1	TRBD1	TRBV6-5	few
TGTGCCAGCAGTGGAGCAGGGGTTGGAAACACCATATATTTT	CASSGAGVGNTIYF	TRBJ1-3	NA	TRBV28	NA
TGTGCCAGCAGTCTAAACAGGGTATCATGGCCCCAGCATTTT	CASSLNRVSWPQHF	TRBJ1-5	NA	TRBV27	NA
TGTGCCAGCAGCTTAAGCGGTGCAGCCAAAAACATTCAGTACTTC	CASSLSGAAKNIQYF	TRBJ2-4	NA	TRBV7-9	NA
TGTGCCAGCAGCCCGACAGGGGGCGCTTCTGGGGCCAACGTCCTGACTTTC	CASSPTGGASGANVLTF	TRBJ2-6	TRBD1	TRBV3-1/TRBV3-2	NA
TGTGCCAGCAGCTTGGGCGGATATGGCTACACCTTC	CASSLGGYGYTF	TRBJ1-2	NA	TRBV5-5	NA